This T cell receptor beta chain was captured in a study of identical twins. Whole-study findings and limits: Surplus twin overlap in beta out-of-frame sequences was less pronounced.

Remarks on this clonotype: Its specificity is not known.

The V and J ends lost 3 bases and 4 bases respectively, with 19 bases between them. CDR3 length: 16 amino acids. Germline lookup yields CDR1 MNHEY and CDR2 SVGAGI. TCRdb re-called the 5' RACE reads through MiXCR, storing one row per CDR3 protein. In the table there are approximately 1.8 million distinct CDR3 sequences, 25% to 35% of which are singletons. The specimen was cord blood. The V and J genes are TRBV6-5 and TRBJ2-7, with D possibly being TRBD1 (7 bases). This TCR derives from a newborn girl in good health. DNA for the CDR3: TGTGCCAGCAGTTATCCCCGGGACAGCGGAGGGTACGAGCAGTACTTC. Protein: CASSYPRDSGGYEQYF.